These 11 T cell receptor beta chains share one sample of origin, sequenced in a study of blood T cell repertoires in COVID-19. Clones were read by immunoSEQ multiplex PCR, and TCRdb kept only the in-frame ones, dropping some. The sample gives some 150,000 clones, 70% to 85% of which show up once; about 1.2% is in the top ten. Sequences were obtained from peripheral blood. These receptors all stem from a man in his 60s who had recovered from COVID-19.

J is TRBJ1-5 and V is TRBV6-5; TRBD1 might be the D (6 bases). The CDR3 is 10 amino acids. V was clipped by 11 bases and J by 7 bases, with 9 bases between them. Germline V lookup: CDR1 MNHEY, CDR2 SVGAGI. The CDR3 sequence is CAPQGQPQHF. The CDR3 coding sequence is TGTGCCCCACAGGGCCAGCCCCAGCATTTT.

V and J are TRBV5-1 and TRBJ2-7; TRBD1 aligns across 8 bases. Losses at the gene ends were 4 bases for V and 0 bases for J; bases not matched to a gene: 12. The CDR3 has 17 residues. Germline V gives CDR1 SGHRS, CDR2 YFSETQ. This CDR3 is CASSPTRTGMSSYEQYF. The CDR3 DNA reads TGCGCCAGCAGCCCGACCCGGACAGGGATGAGCTCCTACGAGCAGTACTTC.

The CDR3 sequence is CASSNRGLFICGNQPQHF. The CDR3, as DNA: TGTGCCAGCAGCAACAGGGGGCTCTTTATATGTGGCAATCAGCCCCAGCATTTT. The gene calls are TRBV21-1 and TRBJ1-5; TRBD1 is the table's D call, not checked against the DNA. TRBV21-1 is tagged as a pseudogene. This CDR3 is built from 18 residues.

This clone was recorded once. The chain couples TRBV19 to TRBJ1-2; TRBD1 matches 10 bases. The V gene end was trimmed by 6 bases and the J gene end by 1 base; junction bases not matched to a gene: 8. From germline, CDR1 is LNHDA and CDR2 SQIVND (reference sequence). CDR3 length: 16 amino acids. CDR3: CASSRTGGDLNYGYTF. The CDR3 nucleotides are TGTGCCAGTAGCCGGACAGGGGGGGATCTTAACTATGGCTACACCTTC.

This chain connects TRBV12-3 or TRBV12-4 to TRBJ1-2, with 7 nucleotides matching TRBD1. V shed 7 bases, J shed 5 bases, and the junction held 1 base outside the gene matches. The CDR3 covers 11 residues. The CDR3 protein is CASTGGYGYTF. DNA for the CDR3: TGTGCCAGCACAGGGGGGTATGGCTACACCTTC.

This chain uses TRBV19 with TRBJ1-2; 7 nucleotides align to TRBD1. Losses at the gene ends were 5 bases for V and 8 bases for J; bases not matched to a gene: 8. This CDR3 region has 13 residues. Germline CDR1 and CDR2: LNHDA and SQIVND (reference sequence). CDR3 amino acids: CASSARRTGGYTF. CDR3 bases: TGTGCCAGTAGTGCACGCCGGACAGGCGGCTACACCTTC. The variable domain in full, with the rest retrieved from reference TRBV19 and TRBJ1-2, is DGGITQSPKYLFRKEGQNVTLSCEQNLNHDAMYWYRQDPGQGLRLIYYSQIVNDFQKGDIAEGYSVSREKKESFPLTVTSAQKNPTAFYLCASSARRTGGYTFGSGTRLTVV.

The chain uses TRBV10-3 and TRBJ2-5; D perhaps matches TRBD1 (5 bases). Germline lookup yields CDR1 ENHRY and CDR2 SYGVKD. The V end lost 6 bases, the J end lost 1 base, and 9 bases lay between the germline ends. The CDR3 length is 13 residues. CDR3 sequence (DNA): TGTGCCATCAGCGGACACCTCCAAGAGACCCAGTACTTC. Its protein product is CAISGHLQETQYF.

This chain connects TRBV11-2 to TRBJ2-7; D ambiguous. This CDR3 has 14 residues. V gave up 2 bases and J gave up 0 bases, with 8 bases separating them. Germline CDR1 SGHAT, CDR2 FQNNGV. In DNA, the CDR3 is TGTGCCAGCAGCTTAAGCAGGTTCTCCTACGAGCAGTACTTC. Translated: CASSLSRFSYEQYF.

This chain uses TRBV9 with TRBJ2-1; TRBD2 matches 8 bases. This CDR3 contains 16 residues. Germline lookup yields CDR1 SGDLS and CDR2 YYNGEE. V lost 4 bases, J lost 7 bases, and 13 bases stayed unmatched. CDR3 bases: TGTGCCAGCAGCTCCCTCGGCGGGGGGCCCTGGAATGAGCAGTTCTTC. Its translation is CASSSLGGGPWNEQFF.

The chain joins TRBV9 to TRBJ2-7; 10 bases line up with TRBD1. Germline loops: CDR1 SGDLS, CDR2 YYNGEE. With V trimmed by 3 bases and J by 5 bases, 5 bases remained unmatched. The CDR3 is made up of 14 amino acids. CDR3 nucleotide sequence: TGTGCCAGCAGCGCCGGGACAGGGGTCAACGAGCAGTACTTC. Its protein is CASSAGTGVNEQYF.

The rearrangement links TRBV7-9 to TRBJ1-3, with 10 bases matching TRBD1. This CDR3 is built from 17 residues. Per germline, CDR1 SEHNR and CDR2 FQNEAQ (reference sequence). The junction had 10 bases not matched to a gene; V was cut back by 6 bases and J by 2 bases. CDR3 bases: TGTGCCAGCAGTCGAGGGACAGGGGCTTTCGCTGGAAACACCATATATTTT. Amino acid sequence: CASSRGTGAFAGNTIYF.